This note documents a single T cell receptor beta chain sequence. This specimen belongs to a study of response to subunit inactivated influenza vaccine. V was clipped by 2 bases and J by 4 bases, with 11 bases between them. This CDR3 comprises 14 residues. Via MiXCR, TCRdb re-called the RT-PCR reads, giving one row per CDR3 protein. The repertoire holds 650,000 or so distinct CDR3 sequences, 14% seen once, with approximately 7.6% in the top ten. The sequences come from PBMCs from blood, collected 14 to 15 days before vaccination. V and J are TRBV12-3 or TRBV12-4 and TRBJ2-5, with a weak D call TRBD2 (6 bases). This TCR was recovered from a man aged 50 to 60 who received an inactivated influenza vaccine. The CDR3 sequence is CASSLTGLGETQYF. DNA for the CDR3: TGTGCCAGCAGTTTAACGGGACTCGGAGAGACCCAGTACTTC.